The rows below give T cell receptor beta chains drawn from one sample of a study of CD8+CD57+ T cells in acquired aplastic anemia. TCRdb independently ran MiXCR on the reads; one entry per CDR3 protein. The sample consists of roughly 180,000 distinct CDR3 sequences, roughly 65% of them appearing once. The sequencing sample was made of sorted CD4+, CD8+, or CD8+CD57+ T cells (not recorded which) from PBMCs. The receptors were sampled from a human donor with aplastic anemia. CDR3s include the opening cysteine and the closing phenylalanine or tryptophan. The D gene is left open where the match is weak. Clone size is stated in some rows and not others, as once, few, many or a class when expanded.

size,V,J,D,DNA,CDR3
few,TRBV7-2,TRBJ2-7,TRBD2,TGTGCCAGCAGCCGAGAAGGGGGACTAGCGGTCTACGAGCAGTACTTC,CASSREGGLAVYEQYF
-,TRBV9,TRBJ1-1,-,TGTGCCAGCAGAAGACAGGAGGCGGCTTTCTTT,CASRRQEAAFF
-,TRBV20-1,TRBJ1-1,TRBD1,TGCAGTGCTACGACAGGGACGGTTGAAGCTTTCTTT,CSATTGTVEAFF
-,TRBV12-3/TRBV12-4,TRBJ1-2,TRBD1,TGTGCCAGCAGACGTACTCCGGGACAGAACTATGGCTACACCTTC,CASRRTPGQNYGYTF
many,TRBV20-1,TRBJ2-7,TRBD1,TGCAGTGCAACAGGGACAGGGTTGTCCTACGAGCAGTACTTC,CSATGTGLSYEQYF
-,TRBV19,TRBJ1-1,-,TGTGCCAGTAGTATGGGGGGGGCAGGCCTGGGGAGGGCTGAAGCTTTCTTT,CASSMGGAGLGRAEAFF
-,TRBV7-8,TRBJ2-1,TRBD2,TGTGCCAGCAGCGGACTCCGGACTAGCGGGGGAAACAATGAGCAGTTCTTC,CASSGLRTSGGNNEQFF
-,TRBV19,TRBJ2-7,-,TGTGCCAGTAGTACCCCGTGGGACAACCGATACGAGCAGTACTTC,CASSTPWDNRYEQYF
-,TRBV2,TRBJ2-7,-,TGTGCCAGCAGTGTACGGACTAACTACGAGCAGTACTTC,CASSVRTNYEQYF
many,TRBV5-8,TRBJ2-1,-,TGTGCCAGCAGCTCTAGAGGACCCACGAGGACCTCCTACAATGAGCAGTTCTTC,CASSSRGPTRTSYNEQFF
-,TRBV19,TRBJ1-2,TRBD1,TGTGCCAGTAGTATTGGACAGGGGGAAGGTGGCTACACCTTC,CASSIGQGEGGYTF
few,TRBV20-1,TRBJ2-3,-,TGCAGTGCTAGAGGTCTCACTAGCACAGATACGCAGTATTTT,CSARGLTSTDTQYF
-,TRBV2,TRBJ1-2,-,TGTGCCAGCAGTGTGAGGGATGGCTATGGCTACACCTTC,CASSVRDGYGYTF
-,TRBV24-1,TRBJ2-1,-,TGTGCCACCAGTGATTTGGGGGACACTAACAATGAGCAGTTCTTC,CATSDLGDTNNEQFF
-,TRBV5-1,TRBJ2-1,-,TGCGCCAGCAGCTTTTACTCCTACAATGAGCAGTTCTTC,CASSFYSYNEQFF
many,TRBV25-1,TRBJ2-3,-,TGTGCCAGCAGTGAAGTGGACGGCGCGTCTCAAGCTAGCACAGATACGCAGTATTTT,CASSEVDGASQASTDTQYF
-,TRBV2,TRBJ2-1,-,TGTGCCAGCAGCCAAGATCTGGGTAGCGGTGAGCAGTTCTTC,CASSQDLGSGEQFF
few,TRBV27,TRBJ1-1,TRBD1,TGTGCCAGCAGTTCAGGGACAGGGGGGCTGAACACTGAAGCTTTCTTT,CASSSGTGGLNTEAFF
-,TRBV29-1,TRBJ1-5,-,TGCAGCGTTGAAGACAGTGATAGCAATCAGCCCCAGCATTTT,CSVEDSDSNQPQHF
-,TRBV11-2,TRBJ2-7,TRBD2,TGTGCCAGCAGCCTCGAAGGCGGGAGGATAAACGAGCAGTACTTC,CASSLEGGRINEQYF
many,TRBV9,TRBJ1-1,-,TGTGCCAGCAGCGCCATAGGAGGGAACACTGAAGCTTTCTTT,CASSAIGGNTEAFF
-,TRBV5-4,TRBJ1-1,-,TGTGCCAGCAGCTACCAAGGGTTCACTGAAGCTTTCTTT,CASSYQGFTEAFF
once,TRBV20-1,TRBJ2-5,TRBD1,TGCAGTGCTTCCGGGACAGGGGGGGAGACCCAGTACTTC,CSASGTGGETQYF
-,TRBV7-2,TRBJ1-2,TRBD1,TGTGCCAGCAGCTCTTTCAGGGACAGGGAAGGCTATGGCTACACCTTC,CASSSFRDREGYGYTF
-,TRBV7-6,TRBJ1-1,-,TGTGCCAGCAAGCCGCAGGAAAACACTGAAGCTTTCTTT,CASKPQENTEAFF
-,TRBV20-1,TRBJ2-2,TRBD1,TGCAGTGCTAGAGCTAAACAGGGGTGGAACACCGGGGAGCTGTTTTTT,CSARAKQGWNTGELFF